The table lists the clone carrying this T cell receptor beta chain with a few counts. The record originates from a study of cytotoxic CD8 clonotypes in ibrutinib-treated CLL. CDR3 length: 16 residues. V was shortened by 4 bases and J by 0 bases, with 13 bases between the two germline ends. From germline, CDR1 is SGHRS and CDR2 YFSETQ. Sequencing used immunoSEQ multiplex PCR; TCRdb keeps in-frame clones, though not all of them. This sample has some 20,000 clones, with about three quarters found just once. The rearrangement joins TRBV5-1 to TRBJ1-4, with D possibly being TRBD1 (6 bases). The specimen comprised PBMCs, sampled before ibrutinib treatment. This TCR derives from a human donor with chronic lymphocytic leukemia. The CDR3 DNA is TGCGCCAGCAGCGTAGGACAGACAGCAACTAATGAAAAACTGTTTTTT. Amino acids: CASSVGQTATNEKLFF.